This T cell receptor (beta chain) was recovered during a study of shared clonotypes between healthy human individuals. Study-level background: Three CD4 naive, three CD4 memory, two CD8 naive and one CD8 memory plate were used per donor. Study-level findings and limits: Apart from blood, nothing was sampled; tissue repertoires likely differ. The study's rarefaction showed incomplete sorted-subset sequencing despite large depth.

Naive CD8 cells lacked CD45RO and underwent positive selection for CCR7, leaving out terminally differentiated effector memory CD45RA+ cells. Germline CDR1 is SQVTM and CDR2 is ANQGSEA. V dropped 7 bases and J dropped 4 bases, with 14 bases sitting between them. CDR3 size: 13 residues. Authors' analysis steps: Filtering was not the same, since immunoSEQ gave junction-only sequences without quality scores. Repertoires were generated with immunoSEQ multiplex PCR, while TCRdb's copy carries only in-frame clones and drops some. The V and J calls and the clone size are those of that table, but D and trimming were determined from the DNA. The sample records some 1,900,000 clones, less than 95% being singletons. With respect to this clone: The antigen is unknown.

The sequencing sample was made of naive CD8+ T cells sorted from blood. The clonotype comes from a man aged 18 to 30 in good health. The chain joins TRBV29-1 to TRBJ2-1, with D tentatively TRBD1 (6 bases). The CDR3 sequence: CSGNRDTYNEQFF. The CDR3 DNA reads as TGCAGCGGAAACCGGGACACTTACAATGAGCAGTTCTTC.